The clone carrying this TCR beta chain was picked up many times. Its cognate antigen is unknown. This sample is drawn from a study of response to subunit inactivated influenza vaccine. Findings and limits, study-wide: Authors proposed each seasonal influenza vaccination draws in few new T cells.

Each CDR3 protein is one row after TCRdb ran MiXCR on the RT-PCR reads. The repertoire holds 500,000 to 550,000 distinct CDR3 sequences, about 7.6% seen once, with 10% to 15% in the top ten. The CDR3 sequence is 14 residues long. V lost 6 bases and J 10 bases, leaving 19 bases between the germline ends. The sequence derives from a man between 50 and 75 years old who received an inactivated influenza vaccine. The source material was PBMCs from blood, sampled roughly 24 months after vaccination. The chain carries TRBV12-3 or TRBV12-4 and TRBJ2-4, with no clear D. The CDR3 spells CASSEDRSAYIQYF. The CDR3 bases are TGTGCCAGCAGCGAAGATCGATCTGCATATATTCAGTACTTC.